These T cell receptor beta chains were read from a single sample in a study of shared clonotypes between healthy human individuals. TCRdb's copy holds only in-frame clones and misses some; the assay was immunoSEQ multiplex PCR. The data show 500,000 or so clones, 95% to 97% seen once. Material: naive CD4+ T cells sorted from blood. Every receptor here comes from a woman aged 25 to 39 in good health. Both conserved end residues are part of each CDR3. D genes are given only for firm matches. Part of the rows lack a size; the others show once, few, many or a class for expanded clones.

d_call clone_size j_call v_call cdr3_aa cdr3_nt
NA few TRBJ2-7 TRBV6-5 CASSFLSSLPYEQYF TGTGCCAGCAGTTTTTTGTCCTCTCTACCCTACGAGCAGTACTTC
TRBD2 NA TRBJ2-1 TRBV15 CATSRDASGYNEQFF TGTGCCACCAGCAGAGACGCTAGCGGTTACAATGAGCAGTTCTTC
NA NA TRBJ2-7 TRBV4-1 CASSQGPTYEQYF TGCGCCAGCAGCCAGGGTCCGACGTACGAGCAGTACTTC
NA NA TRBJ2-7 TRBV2 CAIKGGTTSRYEQYF TGTGCCATAAAAGGGGGGACTACGAGCCGCTACGAGCAGTACTTC
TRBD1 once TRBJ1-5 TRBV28 CASSPGTGIQPQHF TGTGCCAGCAGTCCCGGGACAGGGATTCAGCCCCAGCATTTT
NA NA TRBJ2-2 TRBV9 CASSVDYRNTGELFF TGTGCCAGCAGCGTGGACTATCGGAACACCGGGGAGCTGTTTTTT
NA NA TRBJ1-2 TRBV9 CASSVARGGYTF TGTGCCAGCAGCGTAGCTCGGGGTGGCTACACCTTC
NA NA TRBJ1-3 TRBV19 CASSTPDSGNTIYF TGTGCCAGTAGTACGCCGGACAGTGGAAACACCATATATTTT
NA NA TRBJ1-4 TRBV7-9 CASSRVSGHNEKLFF TGTGCCAGCAGCCGAGTCTCGGGGCACAATGAAAAACTGTTTTTT
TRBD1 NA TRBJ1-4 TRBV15 CATSRRQGRGNEKLFF TGTGCCACCAGCAGAAGACAGGGAAGGGGCAACGAAAAACTGTTTTTT
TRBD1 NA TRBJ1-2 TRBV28 CASSAGQGANYGYTF TGTGCCAGCAGTGCCGGACAGGGCGCTAACTATGGCTACACCTTC
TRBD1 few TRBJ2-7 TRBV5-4 CASSSQQGAYEQYF TGTGCCAGCAGCTCGCAACAGGGGGCCTACGAGCAGTACTTC
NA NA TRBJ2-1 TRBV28 CASKGHNEQFF TGTGCCAGTAAGGGGCACAATGAGCAGTTCTTC
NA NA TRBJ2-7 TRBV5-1 CASSSDGGTYEQYF TGCGCCAGCAGCTCTGACGGGGGTACCTACGAGCAGTACTTC
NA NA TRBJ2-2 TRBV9 CASSRSGELFF TGTGCCAGCTCCCGGAGCGGGGAGCTGTTTTTT
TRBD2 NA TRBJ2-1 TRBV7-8 CASSLEGRVAGSNNEQFF TGTGCCAGCAGCTTAGAGGGTCGCGTAGCGGGAAGTAACAATGAGCAGTTCTTC
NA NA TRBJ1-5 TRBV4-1 CASSQPAQHF TGCGCCAGCAGCCAACCGGCCCAGCATTTT
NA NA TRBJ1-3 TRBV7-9 CASSLDSSGNTIYF TGTGCCAGCAGCCTGGACAGCTCTGGAAACACCATATATTTT
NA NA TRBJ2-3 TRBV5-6 CASSDRESQDTQYF TGTGCCAGCAGCGACCGGGAGTCTCAAGATACGCAGTATTTT
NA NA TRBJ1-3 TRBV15 CATSRDSLSGNTIYF TGTGCCACCAGCAGGGATTCCTTATCTGGAAACACCATATATTTT
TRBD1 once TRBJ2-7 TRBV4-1 CASSQEFRSGTGGDEQYF TGCGCCAGCAGCCAAGAGTTTAGATCCGGGACAGGGGGAGACGAGCAGTACTTC
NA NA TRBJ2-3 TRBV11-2 CASSPQTVVSTDTQYF TGTGCCAGCAGCCCCCAGACAGTGGTGAGCACAGATACGCAGTATTTT
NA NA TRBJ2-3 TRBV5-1 CASSEGLSTDTQYF TGCGCCAGCAGCGAGGGCCTTAGCACAGATACGCAGTATTTT
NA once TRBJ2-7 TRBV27 CASSPYRPTMAYEQYF TGTGCCAGCAGTCCCTACCGACCTACGATGGCGTACGAGCAGTACTTC
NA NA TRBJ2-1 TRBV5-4 CASSLWAVYGGDEQFF TGTGCCAGCAGCTTGTGGGCTGTTTATGGGGGCGATGAGCAGTTCTTC
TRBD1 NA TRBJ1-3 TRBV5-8 CASSRDRLPGNTIYF TGTGCCAGCAGCCGGGACAGGCTACCGGGAAACACCATATATTTT
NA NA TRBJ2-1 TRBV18 CASSPDRSSYNEQFF TGTGCCAGCTCACCAGACAGGAGCTCCTACAATGAGCAGTTCTTC
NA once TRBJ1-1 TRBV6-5 CASSYSSGVEAFF TGTGCCAGCAGTTACTCGAGCGGGGTTGAAGCTTTCTTT
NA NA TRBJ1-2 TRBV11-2 CASSLGLPRANYGYTF TGTGCCAGCAGCTTAGGGTTACCCAGGGCGAACTATGGCTACACCTTC
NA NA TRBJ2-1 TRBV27 CASTMTVRGDNEQFF TGTGCCAGCACCATGACGGTGAGAGGCGACAATGAGCAGTTCTTC
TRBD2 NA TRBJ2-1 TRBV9 CASSPGASGYNEQFF TGTGCCAGCAGCCCTGGGGCTAGCGGATACAATGAGCAGTTCTTC
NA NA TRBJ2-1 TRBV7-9 CASSSASPLKNEQFF TGTGCCAGCAGCTCGGCGTCCCCCCTGAAGAATGAGCAGTTCTTC
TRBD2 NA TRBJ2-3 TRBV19 CASSRRLAGKTDTQYF TGTGCCAGTAGCCGACGACTAGCGGGGAAGACAGATACGCAGTATTTT
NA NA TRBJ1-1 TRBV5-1 CASSLETGDMAEAFF TGCGCCAGCAGCTTGGAAACGGGAGATATGGCTGAAGCTTTCTTT
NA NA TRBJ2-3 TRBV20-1 CSDLGLGAQYF TGCAGTGACCTAGGGCTCGGTGCGCAGTATTTT
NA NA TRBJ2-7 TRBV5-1 CASSLAVSSAVYEQYF TGCGCCAGCAGCTTGGCTGTTTCGTCAGCCGTATACGAGCAGTACTTC
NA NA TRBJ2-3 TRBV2 CASRLGGGGSDTQYF TGTGCCAGCAGATTAGGCGGTGGGGGCTCCGATACGCAGTATTTT
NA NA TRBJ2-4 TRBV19 CASSIDGSKLAKNIQYF TGTGCCAGTAGTATTGACGGCAGTAAACTAGCCAAAAACATTCAGTACTTC
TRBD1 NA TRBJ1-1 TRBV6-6 CASSRDRGLNTEAFF TGTGCCAGCAGCCGAGACAGGGGGCTAAACACTGAAGCTTTCTTT
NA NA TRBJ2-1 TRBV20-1 CSARLRDAFF TGCAGTGCTAGGTTGCGGGACGCCTTCTTC
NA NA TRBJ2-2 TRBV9 CASSVASMSDTGELFF TGTGCCAGCAGCGTAGCTAGCATGTCGGACACCGGGGAGCTGTTTTTT
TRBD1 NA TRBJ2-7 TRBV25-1 CASSETGTEDYEQYF TGTGCCAGCAGTGAGACCGGGACAGAGGACTACGAGCAGTACTTC
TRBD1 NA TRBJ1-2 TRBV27 CASSSWTGTDYGYTF TGTGCCAGCAGTTCGTGGACAGGGACTGACTATGGCTACACCTTC
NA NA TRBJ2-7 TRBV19 CASSINGFSSYEQYF TGTGCCAGTAGTATTAACGGCTTCAGCTCCTACGAGCAGTACTTC
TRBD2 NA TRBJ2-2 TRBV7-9 CASSTTSGRMVGELFF TGTGCCAGCAGTACCACTAGCGGGAGAATGGTCGGGGAGCTGTTTTTT
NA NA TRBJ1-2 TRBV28 CASSPYERVYGYTF TGTGCCAGCAGTCCATACGAGAGGGTTTATGGCTACACCTTC
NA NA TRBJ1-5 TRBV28 CASSLLRKGNQPQHF TGTGCCAGCAGTTTATTACGGAAGGGCAATCAGCCCCAGCATTTT
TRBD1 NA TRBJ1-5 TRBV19 CASRMGQGYGQPQHF TGTGCCAGTAGAATGGGACAGGGCTACGGTCAGCCCCAGCATTTT